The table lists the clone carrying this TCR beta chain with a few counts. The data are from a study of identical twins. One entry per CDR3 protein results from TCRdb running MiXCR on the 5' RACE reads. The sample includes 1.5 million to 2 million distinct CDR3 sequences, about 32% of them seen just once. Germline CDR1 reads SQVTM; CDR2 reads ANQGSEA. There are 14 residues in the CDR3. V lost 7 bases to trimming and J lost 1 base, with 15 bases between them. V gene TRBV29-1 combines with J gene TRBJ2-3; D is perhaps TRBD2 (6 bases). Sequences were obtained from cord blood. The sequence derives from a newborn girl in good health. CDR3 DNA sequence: TGCAGCGGGGGGGATGGGACCGGCACAGATACGCAGTATTTT. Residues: CSGGDGTGTDTQYF.